These 31 T cell receptor beta chains were sequenced from one sample in a study of T cells in tuberculosis. The time point was: new active TB diagnosis, blood taken before or within 7 days of starting treatment. The data were produced by immunoSEQ multiplex PCR, yet TCRdb's version contains in-frame clones alone and is incomplete. The repertoire holds about 37,000 clones, 85% to 95% seen once, with less than 2.5% in the top ten. The sequenced sample was PBMCs, obtained at tuberculosis diagnosis. The receptor set was obtained from an adult with tuberculosis.

The rearrangement links TRBV7-3 to TRBJ2-1; 9 nucleotides match TRBD2. V lost 5 bases to trimming and J lost 9 bases; unmatched junction nucleotides: 17. CDR1 and CDR2 from the germline V gene are SGHTA and FQGTGA. The CDR3 spans 17 residues. As DNA, the CDR3 is TGTGCCAGCAGCCCTCTTTCGGCGGCTAGCGGGGTGGGTGAGCAGTTCTTC. Translating it yields CASSPLSAASGVGEQFF.

This chain links TRBV28 with TRBJ1-2; 8 positions match TRBD1. CDR3 size: 15 residues. Per germline, CDR1 MDHEN and CDR2 SYDVKM. The V and J ends lost 6 bases and 4 bases, in that order; junction bases with no gene match: 10. In DNA, the CDR3 is TGTGCCAGCAGCATCACCGGGACAGGTTCCTATGGCTACACCTTC. This sequence encodes CASSITGTGSYGYTF.

The chain is built from TRBV18 and TRBJ1-6, with D unresolved. The V and J ends lost 2 bases and 0 bases respectively, with 11 bases between them. CDR3 length: 17 residues. Germline V CDR1 and CDR2: KGHSH, LQKENI. As DNA, the CDR3 is TGTGCCAGCTCACCAAAGCACCGGAGCTCCTATAATTCACCCCTCCACTTT. This encodes CASSPKHRSSYNSPLHF. Variable domain in full (rest from reference TRBV18 and TRBJ1-6): NAGVMQNPRHLVRRRGQEARLRCSPMKGHSHVYWYRQLPEEGLKFMVYLQKENIIDESGMPKERFSAEFPKEGPSILRIQQVVRGDSAAYFCASSPKHRSSYNSPLHFGNGTRLTVT.

The rearrangement links TRBV5-1 to TRBJ2-3, with 7 nucleotides matching TRBD2. CDR3 size: 14 residues. Germline assignment: CDR1 SGHRS and CDR2 YFSETQ. J was trimmed by 3 bases and V by 3 bases; bases with no gene match: 4. CDR3 loop: CASSSGLDTDTQYF. CDR3 DNA: TGCGCCAGCAGCTCCGGACTAGATACAGATACGCAGTATTTT.

This CDR3 is CASSANNEQFF. CDR3 in DNA: TGCGCCAGCAGCGCGAACAATGAGCAGTTCTTC. The chain recombines TRBV5-1 with TRBJ2-1; no firm D call. CDR1 is SGHRS and CDR2 is YFSETQ in the germline V gene. This CDR3 spans 11 amino acids. Trimming pared 4 bases from V and 5 bases from J, leaving 4 bases between.

The rearrangement uses TRBV29-1 and TRBJ2-1; D is possibly TRBD2 (7 bases). There are 14 residues in the CDR3. Germline CDR1 reads SQVTM; CDR2 reads ANQGSEA. The ends were cut back, 0 bases at V and 7 bases at J, with 13 bases in the middle. The chain's CDR3 is CSVEDLEGGNEQFF. The CDR3 DNA follows: TGCAGCGTTGAAGATCTTGAGGGGGGGAATGAGCAGTTCTTC.

The chain employs TRBV4-3 and TRBJ2-3, with 9 bases identical to TRBD1. This CDR3 comprises 17 residues. From germline, CDR1 is LGHNA and CDR2 YSLEER. V lost 0 bases and J lost 6; bases outside the gene matches: 10. The CDR3 DNA sequence: TGCGCCAGCAGCCAAGATCCGGACAGGGGACCATGGGATACGCAGTATTTT. Its translation: CASSQDPDRGPWDTQYF.

The chain links TRBV5-4 to TRBJ2-5; 9 bases fit TRBD2. In germline, CDR1 is SGHNT, CDR2 YYREEE (reference sequence). This CDR3 has 14 residues. Unmatched junction bases numbered 1, after V lost 2 bases and J lost 2 bases. This chain's CDR3 is CASSLAGGQETQYF. For the CDR3, the DNA is TGTGCCAGCAGCTTAGCGGGGGGACAAGAGACCCAGTACTTC.

The chain has TRBV5-1 and TRBJ1-2; 8 bases match TRBD1. Germline V gene sequence: CDR1 SGHRS, CDR2 YFSETQ. V shed 4 bases and J 2 bases; nucleotides not matched to a gene: 10. This CDR3 is built from 16 residues. The CDR3, as DNA: TGCGCCAGCAGCATAGGCTGGGGGGACAGGAACTATGGCTACACCTTC. Protein: CASSIGWGDRNYGYTF.

The chain combines TRBV21-1 with TRBJ1-2; the table gives TRBD1 as D, unverified against the DNA. TRBV21-1 is flagged as a pseudogene. This CDR3 has 13 amino acids. The CDR3 here is CASRTQGAYGYTF. For the CDR3, the DNA is TGTGCCAGCAGGACACAGGGCGCCTATGGCTACACCTTC.

The rearrangement joins TRBV7-8 to TRBJ1-2; no firm D call. Per germline, CDR1 SGHVS and CDR2 FQNEAQ. The CDR3 totals 14 residues. Trimming removed 0 bases at V and 4 bases at J, with 9 bases between. CDR3 sequence reads: CASSLAMGAYGYTF. CDR3 nucleotide sequence: TGTGCCAGCAGCTTAGCTATGGGAGCCTATGGCTACACCTTC.

This sequence joins TRBV5-8 and TRBJ1-1, with D uncertain. V lost 1 base and J lost 2, with 9 bases in between. Germline values: CDR1 SGHTS, CDR2 YDEGEE. The CDR3 runs 14 residues. The CDR3 reads CASSLLQINTEAFF. The CDR3 DNA follows: TGTGCCAGCAGCTTGTTACAGATTAACACTGAAGCTTTCTTT.

The chain joins TRBV7-6 to TRBJ1-5; D unclear. This CDR3 has 14 amino acids. Germline CDR1 reads SGHVS; CDR2 reads FNYEAQ. V was trimmed by 4 bases and J by 4 bases, leaving 11 bases between them. CDR3 bases: TGTGCCAGCAGCTCCCACGGGAAGAATCAGCCCCAGCATTTT. Residues: CASSSHGKNQPQHF.

The chain carries TRBV15 and TRBJ2-7; 7 bases match TRBD1. In germline, CDR1 is LNHNV, CDR2 YYDKDF (reference sequence). The CDR3 runs to 16 residues. With 3 bases clipped from V and 0 bases from J, the junction kept 8 bases outside the gene matches. CDR3: CATSSYLQGTSYEQYF. For the CDR3, the DNA is TGTGCCACCAGCAGCTACCTACAGGGGACCTCCTACGAGCAGTACTTC.

V gene TRBV23-1 combines with J gene TRBJ2-7; D is perhaps TRBD1 (6 bases). TRBV23-1 is filed as an ORF, its function uncertain. V shed 5 bases and J shed 4 bases, with 9 bases lying between them. The CDR3 totals 12 residues. The CDR3 coding sequence is TGCGCCAGCAGTTTGGACAGATACGAGCAGTACGTC. Its protein is CASSLDRYEQYV.

The chain joins TRBV9 to TRBJ2-5; 10 bases are shared with TRBD2. Germline V gives CDR1 SGDLS, CDR2 YYNGEE. CDR3 length equals 16 residues. J gave up 4 bases and V 0 bases, and 6 bases lay outside the gene matches. The DNA of the CDR3 is TGTGCCAGCAGCGTAGTAGGAGCGGGGGGGCCAGAGACCCAGTACTTC. It is translated as CASSVVGAGGPETQYF.

The CDR3 is CASSQDRAGRGKNIQYF. As DNA, the CDR3 is TGCGCCAGCAGCCAAGATAGGGCAGGGCGGGGCAAAAACATTCAGTACTTC. The chain carries TRBV4-3 and TRBJ2-4; tentatively, D is TRBD2 (6 bases). This CDR3 contains 17 residues. V dropped 0 bases and J dropped 3 bases, with 15 bases sitting between them. The germline V gene has CDR1 LGHNA and CDR2 YSLEER.

The genes are TRBV6-5 and TRBJ1-2; D is undetermined. V shed 5 bases and J shed 7 bases, with 20 bases lying between them. Looked up from germline, CDR1 is MNHEY and CDR2 is SVGAGI. The CDR3 length is 15 residues. The CDR3 DNA follows: TGTGCCAGCAGTCCCGGAGACTTCCTTGTGAGTGGCTACACCTTC. Its protein product is CASSPGDFLVSGYTF.

This clone was counted between two and nine times. The rearrangement joins TRBV5-5 to TRBJ1-5, with D maybe TRBD1 (5 bases). From germline, CDR1 is SGHKS and CDR2 YYEKEE (reference sequence). CDR3 length equals 15 residues. V gave up 5 bases and J gave up 3 bases, with 15 bases separating them. CDR3 in DNA: TGTGCCAGCAGTCACCAGGCAGGGATCAATCAGCCCCAGCATTTT. It translates to CASSHQAGINQPQHF.

This chain uses TRBV28 with TRBJ1-2; D not resolved. V dropped 10 bases and J dropped 0 bases, with 15 bases sitting between them. Germline lookup yields CDR1 MDHEN and CDR2 SYDVKM. The CDR3 length is 14 residues. The CDR3 is CATMTNEANYGYTF. CDR3 bases: TGTGCCACCATGACGAACGAGGCTAACTATGGCTACACCTTC.

The CDR3 loop reads CASRGSDRVYGYTF. The CDR3 nucleotides read TGTGCCAGCAGGGGGTCGGACAGGGTTTATGGCTACACCTTC. The chain employs TRBV6-1 and TRBJ1-2; 8 nucleotides align to TRBD1. CDR1 and CDR2 from the germline V gene are MNHNS and SASEGT. The CDR3 runs to 14 residues. J gave up 5 bases and V 6 bases, and 8 bases lay outside the gene matches.

The chain uses TRBV9 and TRBJ1-2, with D unresolved. CDR3 length: 13 residues. Germline V lookup: CDR1 SGDLS, CDR2 YYNGEE. Trimming removed 3 bases from V and 0 bases from J, with 6 bases in between. The CDR3 nucleotides are TGTGCCAGCAGCGGGAGTACTAACTATGGCTACACCTTC. It specifies CASSGSTNYGYTF.

V gene TRBV7-2 combines with J gene TRBJ2-7; 9 bases match TRBD1. J lost 6 bases, V lost 3 bases, and 9 bases had no gene match. CDR3 length: 15 residues. Germline loops: CDR1 SGHTA, CDR2 FQGNSA. The CDR3, as DNA: TGTGCCAGCAGCTTCGTGGGACAGGGAAGCGGCGAGCAGTACTTC. Translation: CASSFVGQGSGEQYF.

The rearrangement joins TRBV11-2 to TRBJ1-1; D call uncertain. The CDR3 runs 14 residues. CDR1 and CDR2 from the germline V gene are SGHAT and FQNNGV. The V end was cut by 5 bases, the J end by 1 base, with 11 bases between. The CDR3 nucleotides are TGTGCCAGCAGCCCCACGAGCCCGAACACTGAAGCTTTCTTT. Its translation is CASSPTSPNTEAFF.

The V call is TRBV7-2, the J call TRBJ1-1; 8 positions match TRBD1. V gave up 7 bases and J gave up 4 bases; unmatched junction bases: 5. CDR1 is SGHTA, CDR2 FQGNSA, per germline. CDR3 length: 13 amino acids. The CDR3 nucleotides read TGTGCCAGCAACCTACAGGGGGGCACTGAAGCTTTCTTT. Translated, it gives CASNLQGGTEAFF. The full variable domain, its missing parts supplied by reference TRBV7-2 and TRBJ1-1, is GAGVSQSPSNKVTEKGKDVELRCDPISGHTALYWYRQSLGQGLEFLIYFQGNSAPDKSGLPSDRFSAERTGGSVSTLTIQRTQQEDSAVYLCASNLQGGTEAFFGQGTRLTVV.

This chain joins TRBV19 and TRBJ2-2, with 10 bases aligning to TRBD2. V lost 2 bases, J lost 1 base, and 13 bases stayed unmatched. The CDR3 loop spans 20 amino acids. The germline gives CDR1 LNHDA, CDR2 SQIVND (reference sequence). The CDR3 DNA reads TGTGCCAGTAGTATACCCTTGCCCCAACGACTAGCGGGGAACACCGGGGAGCTGTTTTTT. It translates to CASSIPLPQRLAGNTGELFF.

This clone came up once. The chain carries TRBV15 and TRBJ2-3, with D unclear. The CDR3 extends over 15 amino acids. Trimming stripped 4 bases from V and 6 bases from J, with 17 bases between. Germline lookup yields CDR1 LNHNV and CDR2 YYDKDF (reference sequence). For the CDR3, the DNA is TGTGCCACCAGCATTGATTGGCAGCGTGGCGATACGCAGTATTTT. Translation: CATSIDWQRGDTQYF. Using reference TRBV15 and TRBJ2-3 for the parts outside the CDR3, the full variable domain is DAMVIQNPRYQVTQFGKPVTLSCSQTLNHNVMYWYQQKSSQAPKLLFHYYDKDFNNEADTPDNFQSRRPNTSFCFLDIRSPGLGDTAMYLCATSIDWQRGDTQYFGPGTRLTVL.

This rearrangement joins TRBV5-5 to TRBJ1-6; D might be TRBD1 (6 bases). The CDR3 extends over 16 amino acids. CDR1 is SGHKS, CDR2 YYEKEE, per germline (reference sequence). V lost 1 base to trimming and J lost 4 bases, with 12 bases between them. The CDR3 DNA reads as TGTGCCAGCAGCTTGTCAGGGGTTATGTATAATTCACCCCTCCACTTT. This codes for CASSLSGVMYNSPLHF.

The gene calls are TRBV12-5 and TRBJ2-2, with 9 positions matching TRBD1. Germline CDR1 reads LGHNT; CDR2 reads FRNRAP. V lost 7 bases to trimming and J lost 2 bases; unmatched junction nucleotides: 5. The CDR3 sequence is 15 residues long. The CDR3 here is CASVGQGFNTGELFF. For the CDR3, the DNA is TGTGCTAGTGTCGGACAGGGGTTTAACACCGGGGAGCTGTTTTTT.

The chain couples TRBV10-1 to TRBJ2-3; D may be TRBD1 (5 bases). CDR1 WNHNN and CDR2 SYGVQD come from the germline V gene (reference sequence). The CDR3 totals 14 residues. The germline V and J ends were trimmed by 2 bases and 4 bases, with 10 bases remaining between them. The CDR3 DNA follows: TGCGCCAGCAGTGAGAGCCAGGGTTCAGATACGCAGTATTTT. It is translated as CASSESQGSDTQYF.

CDR3 region: CASSSFAGGPHNEQFF. The CDR3 region has the DNA TGCGCCAGCAGTTCCTTTGCGGGGGGGCCCCACAATGAGCAGTTCTTC. The chain employs TRBV10-2 and TRBJ2-1; 9 nucleotides agree with TRBD2. This CDR3 contains 16 residues. The trim removed 5 bases at V and 5 bases at J, leaving 10 bases unmatched. CDR1 WSHSY and CDR2 SAAADI come from the germline V gene.